One and the same sample provided the 19 T cell receptor beta chains below, sequenced in a study of T cell responses to AZD1222 COVID-19 vaccine. The data were produced by immunoSEQ multiplex PCR, yet TCRdb's version contains in-frame clones alone and is incomplete. Altogether about 110,000 clones are present, roughly four fifths being singletons, with the ten largest covering about 4.6%. The specimen was peripheral blood, collected on day 0 of AZD1222 vaccination. The origin of the receptors is an adult in good health.

The chain carries TRBV5-1 and TRBJ2-4; the match to TRBD2 covers 10 bases. V dropped 0 bases and J dropped 8; count of bases not matched to a gene: 14. Germline V gene data show CDR1 as SGHRS and CDR2 as YFSETQ. CDR3 size: 18 residues. CDR3 region: CASSLDLGELAGSYIQYF. CDR3 bases: TGCGCCAGCAGCTTGGATTTGGGCGAACTAGCGGGATCATACATTCAGTACTTC.

V is TRBV30 and J is TRBJ1-5; 8 bases map to TRBD1. J lost 7 bases, V lost 3 bases, and 8 bases had no gene match. Germline V lookup: CDR1 GTSNPN, CDR2 SVGIG (reference sequence). This CDR3 contains 14 residues. CDR3 amino acids: CAWSHDRGGQPQHF. The CDR3 DNA reads as TGTGCCTGGAGCCACGACAGGGGCGGACAGCCCCAGCATTTT. The full variable domain, completed using reference TRBV30 and TRBJ1-5, is SQTIHQWPATLVQPVGSPLSLECTVEGTSNPNLYWYRQAAGRGLQLLFYSVGIGQISSEVPQNLSASRPQDRQFILSSKKLLLSDSGFYLCAWSHDRGGQPQHFGDGTRLSIL.

The chain is built from TRBV28 and TRBJ2-7; no reliable D call. Germline V gene lookup returns CDR1 MDHEN and CDR2 SYDVKM. The CDR3 has 14 amino acids. Trimming left V 2 bases short and J 4 bases short, with 12 bases between. This CDR3 reads CASSLILTSYEQYF. CDR3 sequence (DNA): TGTGCCAGCAGTTTAATCTTGACATCTTACGAGCAGTACTTC.

The rearrangement joins TRBV6-5 to TRBJ2-3, with D possibly being TRBD2 (5 bases). The germline CDR1 and CDR2 sequences are MNHEY and SVGAGI. CDR3 length: 15 amino acids. With 6 bases removed from V and 0 bases from J, the gap between germline ends came to 13 bases. CDR3 bases: TGTGCCAGCAGCGTCTACGGGAAGAGCACAGATACGCAGTATTTT. This sequence encodes CASSVYGKSTDTQYF.

The chain is built from TRBV15 and TRBJ2-1; 9 nucleotides line up with TRBD1. Trimming at V came to 2 bases and at J to 7 bases, leaving 6 bases not matched to a gene. Looked up from germline, CDR1 is LNHNV and CDR2 is YYDKDF (reference sequence). This CDR3 contains 15 residues. DNA of the CDR3: TGTGCCACCAGCAGATCCGGGACAGGGATGAATGAGCAGTTCTTC. Encoded protein: CATSRSGTGMNEQFF.

J is TRBJ1-5 and V is TRBV3-1 (or the pseudogene TRBV3-2); D might be TRBD1 (5 bases). The ends were cut back, 3 bases at V and 1 base at J, with 10 bases in the middle. The CDR3 has 15 residues. Germline V gene sequence: CDR1 LGHDT, CDR2 YNNKEL (reference sequence). As DNA, the CDR3 is TGTGCCAGCAGCCAGCTAGGGGAAAGCAATCAGCCCCAGCATTTT. It codes for CASSQLGESNQPQHF.

V and J are TRBV18 and TRBJ1-4; 9 bases are shared with TRBD1. Germline CDR1 reads KGHSH; CDR2 reads LQKENI. V lost 5 bases and J lost 8; bases outside the gene matches: 6. The CDR3 contains 14 residues. CDR3 in amino acids: CASSSGTGTEKLFF. For the CDR3, the DNA is TGTGCCAGCTCATCCGGGACAGGGACCGAAAAACTGTTTTTT.

This chain connects TRBV4-1 to TRBJ1-1, with unresolved D. V was pared by 3 bases and J by 6 bases, with 14 bases between. The CDR3 covers 14 residues. In germline, CDR1 is MGHRA, CDR2 YSYEKL. The CDR3 is CASSHPVLSAEAFF. The CDR3 coding sequence is TGCGCCAGCAGCCATCCTGTCCTCTCTGCTGAAGCTTTCTTT.

This clone has a single count. The chain links TRBV10-1 to TRBJ2-2; D is ambiguous. The germline V gene has CDR1 WNHNN and CDR2 SYGVQD (reference sequence). Trimming left V 7 bases short and J 1 base short, with 10 bases between. This CDR3 is built from 14 residues. CDR3 nucleotides: TGCGCCAGCAAAGGTTCCAAGAACACCGGGGAGCTGTTTTTT. Protein: CASKGSKNTGELFF.

As concerns this clone: Other DNA sequences in the same sample also yield this CDR3. J is TRBJ2-1 and V is TRBV10-2; D is ambiguous. The CDR3 is 11 residues long. Trimming stripped 3 bases from V and 4 bases from J, with 1 base between. Germline V gene data show CDR1 as WSHSY and CDR2 as SAAADI. The CDR3 sequence is CASSDYNEQFF. The CDR3 DNA sequence: TGCGCCAGCAGTGATTACAATGAGCAGTTCTTC.

The chain joins TRBV9 to TRBJ2-3; 9 bases align to TRBD1. Trimming took 3 bases from V and 2 from J; bases not matched to a gene: 4. Germline V gives CDR1 SGDLS, CDR2 YYNGEE. CDR3 size: 15 residues. The CDR3 protein is CASSARTGVTDTQYF. For the CDR3, the DNA is TGTGCCAGCAGCGCACGGACAGGGGTCACAGATACGCAGTATTTT.

The chain is built from TRBV14 and TRBJ1-2; D remains unclear. Germline-derived CDR1 and CDR2 are SGHDN and FVKESK. The V end lost 4 bases, the J end lost 8 bases, and 11 bases lay between the germline ends. The CDR3 consists of 12 residues. CDR3 region: CASSPSTQGYTF. CDR3 DNA sequence: TGTGCCAGCAGCCCGAGTACTCAGGGCTACACCTTC.

V gene TRBV6-5 combines with J gene TRBJ1-2; unclear D gene. Germline assignment: CDR1 MNHEY and CDR2 SVGAGI. Trimming left V 0 bases short and J 8 bases short, with 13 bases between. This CDR3 region has 14 residues. This CDR3 reads CASSYSNANKGYTF. CDR3 nucleotide sequence: TGTGCCAGCAGTTACTCAAACGCAAATAAGGGCTACACCTTC.

The rearrangement links TRBV5-1 to TRBJ1-1; TRBD1 is a possible D gene (5 bases). The CDR3 sequence is 14 residues long. Germline CDR1 and CDR2: SGHRS and YFSETQ. The V end lost 0 bases, the J end lost 1 base, and 7 bases lay between the germline ends. This CDR3 reads CASSLGTSNTEAFF. The CDR3 coding sequence is TGCGCCAGCAGCTTGGGGACATCGAACACTGAAGCTTTCTTT.

The table lists this clone with a count of one. The rearrangement links TRBV7-2 to TRBJ1-4, with 9 bases that match TRBD1. The V gene's germline CDR1 is SGHTA and CDR2 FQGNSA. Trimming cost V 0 bases and J 12 bases; bases outside gene matches: 11. The CDR3 totals 16 residues. CDR3 in DNA: TGTGCCAGCAGCTTAGCGAATCCGGGACAGGGCCTTGAACTGTTTTTT. Amino acids: CASSLANPGQGLELFF. The full variable domain, with the rest looked up from reference TRBV7-2 and TRBJ1-4, is GAGVSQSPSNKVTEKGKDVELRCDPISGHTALYWYRQSLGQGLEFLIYFQGNSAPDKSGLPSDRFSAERTGGSVSTLTIQRTQQEDSAVYLCASSLANPGQGLELFFGSGTQLSVL.

This chain joins TRBV5-1 and TRBJ2-7; D call uncertain. Deletions cut 0 bases from V and 7 bases from J, with 11 bases between. Germline loops: CDR1 SGHRS, CDR2 YFSETQ. There are 13 residues in the CDR3. CDR3 sequence: CASSLEWGGEQYF. The CDR3 nucleotides are TGCGCCAGCAGCTTGGAGTGGGGTGGGGAGCAGTACTTC.

The chain links TRBV21-1 to TRBJ2-3; the DNA was not used to check the table's D call, TRBD2. TRBV21-1 is noted as a pseudogene. This CDR3 has 16 amino acids. DNA of the CDR3: TGTGCCAGCAGCGACGCGCGGGAGGCCCGCACAGATACGCAGTATTTT. Residues: CASSDAREARTDTQYF.

The CDR3 nucleotides read TGTGCCAGCAGCCTCGCCGGTGTGTTGGGCACTGAAGCTTTCTTT. This sequence encodes CASSLAGVLGTEAFF. This chain joins TRBV7-3 and TRBJ1-1; D ambiguous. Germline loops: CDR1 SGHTA, CDR2 FQGTGA. The V end was cut by 5 bases, the J end by 4 bases, with 17 bases between. The CDR3 extends over 15 amino acids.

The chain joins TRBV19 to TRBJ2-3; TRBD1 aligns across 10 bases. Trimming removed 6 bases from V and 4 bases from J; junction bases left unmatched: 7. CDR1 and CDR2 (germline): LNHDA, SQIVND (reference sequence). There are 15 residues in the CDR3. The CDR3 region is CASRIRGQGSDTQYF. Written as DNA, the CDR3 is TGTGCCAGTAGGATTAGGGGACAGGGGTCAGATACGCAGTATTTT.